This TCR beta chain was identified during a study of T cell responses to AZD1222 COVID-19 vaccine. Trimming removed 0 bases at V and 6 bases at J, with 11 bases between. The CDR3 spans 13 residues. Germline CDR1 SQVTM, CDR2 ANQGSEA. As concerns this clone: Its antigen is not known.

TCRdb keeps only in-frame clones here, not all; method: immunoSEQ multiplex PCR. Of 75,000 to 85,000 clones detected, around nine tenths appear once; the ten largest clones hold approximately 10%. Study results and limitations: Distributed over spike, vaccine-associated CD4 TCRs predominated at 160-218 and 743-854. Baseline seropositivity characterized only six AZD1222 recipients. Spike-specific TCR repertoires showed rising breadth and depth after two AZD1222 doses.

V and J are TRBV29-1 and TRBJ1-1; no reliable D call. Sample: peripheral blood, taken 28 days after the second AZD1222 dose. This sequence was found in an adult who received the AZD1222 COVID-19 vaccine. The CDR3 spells CSVEDLQRAEAFF. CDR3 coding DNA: TGCAGCGTTGAAGATCTACAGCGCGCTGAAGCTTTCTTT. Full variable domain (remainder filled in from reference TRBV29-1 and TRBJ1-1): SAVISQKPSRDICQRGTSLTIQCQVDSQVTMMFWYRQQPGQSLTLIATANQGSEATYESGFVIDKFPISRPNLTFSTLTVSNMSPEDSSIYLCSVEDLQRAEAFFGQGTRLTVV.